This T cell receptor beta chain originates from a study of T-cell reconstitution after alpha-beta-depleted transplantation in children. Unique molecular identifiers were incorporated during preparation of the TCRbeta library. One entry per CDR3 protein, called by TCRdb with MiXCR from the PCR reads. The sample carries 640,000 or so distinct CDR3 sequences, 16% recorded once. Germline lookup yields CDR1 SGHRS and CDR2 YFSETQ. The CDR3 has 14 residues. Trimming removed 7 bases from V and 0 bases from J, with 12 bases in between. The sequence derives from a human donor who donated a stem cell graft to a child with acute myeloid leukemia. This sample comprised PBMCs from the stem cell graft donor, obtained from the stem cell graft. This chain connects TRBV5-1 to TRBJ2-3; perhaps TRBD1 as D (5 bases). CDR3: CASSRVVSTDTQYF. In nucleotides, the CDR3 is TGCGCCAGCTCCAGGGTAGTAAGCACAGATACGCAGTATTTT.